This T cell receptor beta chain derives from a study of identical twins. General study results and limits: Excess sharing between twins was weaker in beta out-of-frame sequences.

As to this clonotype: Its specificity is unknown.

The CDR3 runs to 15 residues. CDR1 is SEHNR, CDR2 FQNEAQ, per germline (reference sequence). Losses at the gene ends were 7 bases for V and 0 bases for J; bases not matched to a gene: 7. TCRdb ran MiXCR on the 5' RACE reads and lists one entry per CDR3 protein. The sample lists 470,000 or so distinct CDR3 sequences, about 24% seen once, with 2.9% in the top ten. These data are also associated with another study on T cells expressing NK-cell markers. That work states: Seven donors tested HCMV-seropositive and one tested seronegative among the eight sequenced. With an anti-gamma-delta TCR antibody, sorting in several experiments was kept to alpha-beta TCR T cells. As a fraction of CD8+ T cells, dominant NKG2C+ clonotypes reached roughly 1.0-7.5% in 5 or 6 donors.

The rearrangement joins TRBV7-9 to TRBJ2-3; 7 bases are a match to TRBD1. This receptor was taken from a woman in her late teens or twenties in good health. Sequenced: CD4+ T cells sorted from blood. The CDR3: CASTPGTASTDTQYF. CDR3 DNA: TGTGCCAGCACGCCCGGGACAGCCAGCACAGATACGCAGTATTTT.